The present TCR beta chain was sequenced within a study of metastatic and nonmetastatic thyroid tumors. Study-level results: A significant increase in TCR beta diversity was reportedly seen in malignant thyroid tumors relative to benign nodules, in blood and tumor.

This clone was picked up many times. Its antigen is as yet unknown. There were no patients who had received any treatment before thyroid surgery. Germline V gene data show CDR1 as LGHNA and CDR2 as YSLEER. Trimming removed 1 base at V and 5 bases at J, with 12 bases between. The CDR3 spans 15 residues. TCRdb re-clonotyped the PCR reads via MiXCR. The data show some 26,000 clones, 3.5% to 4.5% seen once. This receptor was obtained from a male donor with papillary thyroid cancer or a benign thyroid nodule (not recorded which). Some clones in this sample may be carry-over from other donors' samples. The V and J genes are TRBV4-3 and TRBJ2-1; no definite D call. Sequences were obtained from blood. CDR3 in amino acids: CASSQGLWEDNEQFF. The CDR3 DNA is TGCGCCAGCAGCCAAGGACTGTGGGAAGACAATGAGCAGTTCTTC.